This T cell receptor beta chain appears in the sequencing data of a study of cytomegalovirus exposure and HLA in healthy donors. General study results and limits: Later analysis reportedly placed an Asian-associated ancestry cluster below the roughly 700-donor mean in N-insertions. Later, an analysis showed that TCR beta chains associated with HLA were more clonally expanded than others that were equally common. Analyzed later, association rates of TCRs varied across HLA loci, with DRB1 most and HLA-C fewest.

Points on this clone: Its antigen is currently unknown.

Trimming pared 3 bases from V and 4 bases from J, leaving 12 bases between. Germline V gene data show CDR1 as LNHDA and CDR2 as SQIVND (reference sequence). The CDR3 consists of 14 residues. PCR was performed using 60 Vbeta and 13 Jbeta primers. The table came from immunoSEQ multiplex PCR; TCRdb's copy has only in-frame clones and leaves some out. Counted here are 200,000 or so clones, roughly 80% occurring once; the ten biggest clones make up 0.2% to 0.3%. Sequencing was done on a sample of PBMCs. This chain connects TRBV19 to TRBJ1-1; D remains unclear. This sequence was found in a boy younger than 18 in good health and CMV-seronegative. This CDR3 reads CASSMAGWGTEAFF. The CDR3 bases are TGTGCCAGTAGTATGGCGGGATGGGGCACTGAAGCTTTCTTT.